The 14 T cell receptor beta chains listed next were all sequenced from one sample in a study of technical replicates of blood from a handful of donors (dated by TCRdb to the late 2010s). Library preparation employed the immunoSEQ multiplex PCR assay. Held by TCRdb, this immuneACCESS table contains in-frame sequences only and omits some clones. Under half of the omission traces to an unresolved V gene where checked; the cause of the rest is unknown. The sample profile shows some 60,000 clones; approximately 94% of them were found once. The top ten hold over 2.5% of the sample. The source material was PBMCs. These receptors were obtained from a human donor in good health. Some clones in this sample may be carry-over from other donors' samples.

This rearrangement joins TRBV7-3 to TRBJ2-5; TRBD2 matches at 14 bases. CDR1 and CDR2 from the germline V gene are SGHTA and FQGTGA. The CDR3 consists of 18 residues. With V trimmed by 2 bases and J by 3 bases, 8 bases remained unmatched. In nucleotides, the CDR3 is TGTGCCAGCAGCTTAGGGGAGACTAGCGGGGGGGATGAAGAGACCCAGTACTTC. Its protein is CASSLGETSGGDEETQYF.

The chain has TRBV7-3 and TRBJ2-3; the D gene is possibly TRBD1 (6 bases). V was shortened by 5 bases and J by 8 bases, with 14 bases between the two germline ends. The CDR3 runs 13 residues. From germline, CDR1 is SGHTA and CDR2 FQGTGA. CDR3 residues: CASSPQGQGTQYF. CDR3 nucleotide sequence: TGTGCCAGCAGCCCCCAGGGGCAGGGTACGCAGTATTTT. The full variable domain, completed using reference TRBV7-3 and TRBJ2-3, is GAGVSQTPSNKVTEKGKYVELRCDPISGHTALYWYRQSLGQGPEFLIYFQGTGAADDSGLPNDRFFAVRPEGSVSTLKIQRTERGDSAVYLCASSPQGQGTQYFGPGTRLTVL.

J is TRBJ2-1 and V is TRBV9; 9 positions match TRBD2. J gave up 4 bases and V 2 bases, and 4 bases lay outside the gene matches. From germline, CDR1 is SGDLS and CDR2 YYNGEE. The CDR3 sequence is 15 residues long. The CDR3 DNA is TGTGCCAGCAGCGTGGGCCTAGCGGGGTACAATGAGCAGTTCTTC. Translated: CASSVGLAGYNEQFF. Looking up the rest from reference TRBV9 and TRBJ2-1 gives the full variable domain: DSGVTQTPKHLITATGQRVTLRCSPRSGDLSVYWYQQSLDQGLQFLIQYYNGEERAKGNILERFSAQQFPDLHSELNLSSLELGDSALYFCASSVGLAGYNEQFFGPGTRLTVL.

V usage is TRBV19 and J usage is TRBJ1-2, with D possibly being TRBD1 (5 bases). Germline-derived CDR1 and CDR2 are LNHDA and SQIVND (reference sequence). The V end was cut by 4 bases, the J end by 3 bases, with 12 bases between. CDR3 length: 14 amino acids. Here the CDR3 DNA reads TGTGCCAGTAGTAACCAGGCCAGGGACTATGGCTACACCTTC. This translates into CASSNQARDYGYTF.

In nucleotides, the CDR3 is TGCGCCTCCCGGGGCGGGGTGACAGATACGCAGTATTTT. Protein sequence: CASRGGVTDTQYF. The chain joins TRBV5-1 to TRBJ2-3; D possibly corresponds to TRBD2 (6 bases). The CDR3 extends over 13 amino acids. The germline gives CDR1 SGHRS, CDR2 YFSETQ. V gave up 10 bases and J gave up 3 bases, with 15 bases separating them.

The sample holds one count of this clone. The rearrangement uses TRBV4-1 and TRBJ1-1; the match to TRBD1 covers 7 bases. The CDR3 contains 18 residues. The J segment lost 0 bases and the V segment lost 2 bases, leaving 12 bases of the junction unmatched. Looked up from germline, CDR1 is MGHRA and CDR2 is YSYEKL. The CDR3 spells CASSQYEPGTAMNTEAFF. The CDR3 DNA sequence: TGCGCCAGCAGCCAATATGAGCCCGGGACAGCTATGAACACTGAAGCTTTCTTT.

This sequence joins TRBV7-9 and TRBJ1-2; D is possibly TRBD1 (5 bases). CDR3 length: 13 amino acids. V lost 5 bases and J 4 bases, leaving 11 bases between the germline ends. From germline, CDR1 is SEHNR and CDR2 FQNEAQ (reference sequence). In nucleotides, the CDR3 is TGTGCCAGCAGCCTTCAGGGTGGCTATGGCTACACCTTC. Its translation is CASSLQGGYGYTF. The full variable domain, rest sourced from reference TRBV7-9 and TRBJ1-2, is DTGVSQNPRHKITKRGQNVTFRCDPISEHNRLYWYRQTLGQGPEFLTYFQNEAQLEKSRLLSDRFSAERPKGSFSTLEIQRTEQGDSAMYLCASSLQGGYGYTFGSGTRLTVV.

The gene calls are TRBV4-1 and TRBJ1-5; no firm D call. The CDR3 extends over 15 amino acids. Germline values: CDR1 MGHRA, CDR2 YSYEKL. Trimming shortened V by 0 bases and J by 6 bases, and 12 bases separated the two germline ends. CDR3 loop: CASSQDPAGFQPQHF. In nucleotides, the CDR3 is TGCGCCAGCAGCCAAGATCCGGCAGGTTTTCAGCCCCAGCATTTT.

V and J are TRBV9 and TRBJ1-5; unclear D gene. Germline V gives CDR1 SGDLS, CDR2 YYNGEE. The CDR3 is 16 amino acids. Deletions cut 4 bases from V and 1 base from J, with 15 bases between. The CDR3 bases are TGTGCCAGCAGCCCAGGCCCCCAGATAAGCAATCAGCCCCAGCATTTT. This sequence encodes CASSPGPQISNQPQHF.

CDR3 sequence reads: CASSLGSLADYEQYF. CDR3 nucleotides: TGTGCCAGCAGCTTGGGGTCCCTAGCGGACTACGAGCAGTACTTC. This chain joins TRBV5-4 and TRBJ2-7; 7 nucleotides match TRBD2. Germline V gene lookup returns CDR1 SGHNT and CDR2 YYREEE (reference sequence). V shed 0 bases, J shed 3 bases, and the junction held 6 bases outside the gene matches. The CDR3 extends over 15 amino acids.

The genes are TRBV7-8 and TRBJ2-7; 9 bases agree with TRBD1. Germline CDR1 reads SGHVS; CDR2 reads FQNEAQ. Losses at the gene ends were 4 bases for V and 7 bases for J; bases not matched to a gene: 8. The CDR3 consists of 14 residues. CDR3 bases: TGTGCCAGCAGCTGGGGACAGGGCCCGCGGGAGCAGTACTTC. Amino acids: CASSWGQGPREQYF.

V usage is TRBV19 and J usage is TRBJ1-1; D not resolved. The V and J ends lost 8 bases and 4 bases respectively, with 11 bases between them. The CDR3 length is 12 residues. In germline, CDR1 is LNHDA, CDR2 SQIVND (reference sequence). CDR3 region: CASFGFGTEAFF. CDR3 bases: TGTGCCAGTTTTGGTTTCGGCACTGAAGCTTTCTTT. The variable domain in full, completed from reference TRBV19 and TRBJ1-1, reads DGGITQSPKYLFRKEGQNVTLSCEQNLNHDAMYWYRQDPGQGLRLIYYSQIVNDFQKGDIAEGYSVSREKKESFPLTVTSAQKNPTAFYLCASFGFGTEAFFGQGTRLTVV.

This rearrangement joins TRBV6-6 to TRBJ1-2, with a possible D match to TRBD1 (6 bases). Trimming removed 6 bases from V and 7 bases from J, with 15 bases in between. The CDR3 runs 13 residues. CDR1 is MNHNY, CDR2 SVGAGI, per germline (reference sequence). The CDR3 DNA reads TGTGCCAGCAGGAAGGGGGGGGCGTTTGGCTACACCTTC. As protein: CASRKGGAFGYTF.

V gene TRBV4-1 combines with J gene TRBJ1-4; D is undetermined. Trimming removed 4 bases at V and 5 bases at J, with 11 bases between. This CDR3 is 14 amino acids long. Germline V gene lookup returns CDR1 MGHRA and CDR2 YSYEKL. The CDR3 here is CASSRNPTNEKLFF. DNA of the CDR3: TGCGCCAGCAGCCGTAACCCCACAAATGAAAAACTGTTTTTT.